This T cell receptor beta chain is drawn from a study of cytomegalovirus exposure and HLA in healthy donors. This CDR3 is built from 14 residues. Germline V CDR1 and CDR2: SGHTA, FQGNSA. The V and J ends lost 1 base and 3 bases respectively, with 9 bases between them. In nominal health when sampled, donors likely had unrecorded immune exposures nonetheless. PCR employed 60 Vbeta and 13 Jbeta primers. Sequenced by immunoSEQ multiplex PCR; TCRdb stores in-frame clones only, minus some. The data contain 100,000 to 150,000 clones, roughly 15% of them singletons. The chain is built from TRBV7-2 and TRBJ2-5; D gene ambiguous. The receptor was derived from a female donor in good health and CMV-seropositive. Sequencing used PBMCs. The CDR3 bases are TGTGCCAGCAGCTTAGAGTACAGAGAAGAGACCCAGTACTTC. Its translation is CASSLEYREETQYF.